A single sample gave rise to the 32 T cell receptor beta chains below, sequenced in a study of control samples from healthy donors and cancer patients. The data were produced by immunoSEQ multiplex PCR, yet TCRdb's version contains in-frame clones alone and is incomplete. The sample yields approximately 100,000 clones, over 75% seen once. The sample comprised blood. These receptors were obtained from a woman aged 35 to 49 in good health.

The chain links TRBV25-1 to TRBJ2-7; 13 bases map to TRBD2. CDR3 size: 16 residues. V dropped 3 bases and J dropped 7; count of bases not matched to a gene: 9. Germline V gene data show CDR1 as MGHDK and CDR2 as SYGVNS. CDR3 region: CASSDLTSGGAGEQYF. DNA of the CDR3: TGTGCCAGCAGTGACCTAACTAGCGGGGGGGCTGGGGAGCAGTACTTC.

The chain uses TRBV5-1 and TRBJ1-3; possible D gene TRBD1, 5 bases. This CDR3 has 16 amino acids. The germline V gene encodes CDR1 SGHRS and CDR2 YFSETQ. Trimming took 0 bases from V and 4 from J, leaving 14 bases between them. In nucleotides, the CDR3 is TGCGCCAGCAGCTTGGAAGGCCAGGGCCCGGGAAACACCATATATTTT. Translating gives CASSLEGQGPGNTIYF.

The rearrangement joins TRBV10-2 to TRBJ1-1; D is ambiguous. V was cut by 7 bases and J by 0 bases, with 3 bases left in between. The CDR3 length is 11 residues. Germline lookup yields CDR1 WSHSY and CDR2 SAAADI. CDR3 nucleotides: TGCGCCAGCACCCTGAACACTGAAGCTTTCTTT. Amino acids: CASTLNTEAFF.

This rearrangement joins TRBV4-3 to TRBJ1-5; 9 bases match TRBD1. Looked up from germline, CDR1 is LGHNA and CDR2 is YSLEER. CDR3 size: 15 residues. V lost 0 bases to trimming and J lost 7 bases; unmatched junction nucleotides: 4. The CDR3 is CASSQDWGQGQPQHF. As DNA, the CDR3 is TGCGCCAGCAGCCAAGATTGGGGACAGGGACAGCCCCAGCATTTT.

This clone occurred a few times. V gene TRBV2 combines with J gene TRBJ2-7; 8 nucleotides agree with TRBD1. The germline CDR1 and CDR2 sequences are SNHLY and FYNNEI. The length of the CDR3 is 14 residues. With V trimmed by 3 bases and J by 4 bases, 5 bases remained unmatched. The CDR3, as DNA: TGTGCCAGCAGTGAGTCAGGGGGCAGTTACGAGCAGTACTTC. It is translated as CASSESGGSYEQYF. The full variable domain, in which reference TRBV2 and TRBJ2-7 provide the parts outside the CDR3, is EPEVTQTPSHQVTQMGQEVILRCVPISNHLYFYWYRQILGQKVEFLVSFYNNEISEKSEIFDDQFSVERPDGSNFTLKIRSTKLEDSAMYFCASSESGGSYEQYFGPGTRLTVT.

V and J are TRBV7-3 and TRBJ1-5, with D hard to call. The V gene's germline CDR1 is SGHTA and CDR2 FQGTGA. V lost 1 base, J lost 0 bases, and 7 bases lay in between. The CDR3 covers 15 residues. In nucleotides, the CDR3 is TGTGCCAGCAGCTTAAAGGCGGTTAGCAATCAGCCCCAGCATTTT. This codes for CASSLKAVSNQPQHF.

The chain uses TRBV4-3 and TRBJ2-3; no firm D call. Per germline, CDR1 LGHNA and CDR2 YSLEER. The V end was cut by 0 bases, the J end by 2 bases, with 12 bases between. The CDR3 runs to 16 residues. The CDR3 loop reads CASSQDIRVPTDTQYF. The CDR3 bases are TGCGCCAGCAGCCAAGATATAAGGGTTCCCACAGATACGCAGTATTTT.

The chain uses TRBV12-5 and TRBJ2-7; D gene unclear. From germline, CDR1 is LGHNT and CDR2 FRNRAP. This CDR3 has 16 residues. The V gene lost 0 bases and the J gene lost 0 bases, with 12 bases spanning the gap. The CDR3 loop is CASGLVGGIHSYEQYF. The CDR3 nucleotides read TGTGCTAGTGGTTTGGTAGGTGGCATCCACTCCTACGAGCAGTACTTC.

This chain connects TRBV7-2 to TRBJ2-7; the match to TRBD1 covers 10 bases. The CDR3 length is 17 residues. V shed 5 bases, J shed 0 bases, and the junction held 10 bases outside the gene matches. Germline loops: CDR1 SGHTA, CDR2 FQGNSA. The CDR3 protein is CASSLPGQGYSSYEQYF. The CDR3 DNA follows: TGTGCCAGCAGCCTACCGGGACAGGGGTATAGCTCCTACGAGCAGTACTTC. Together with reference TRBV7-2 and TRBJ2-7, the CDR3 gives the full variable domain: GAGVSQSPSNKVTEKGKDVELRCDPISGHTALYWYRQSLGQGLEFLIYFQGNSAPDKSGLPSDRFSAERTGGSVSTLTIQRTQQEDSAVYLCASSLPGQGYSSYEQYFGPGTRLTVT.

The chain has TRBV4-3 and TRBJ1-2; D perhaps matches TRBD1 (5 bases). The CDR3 is 16 amino acids. Per the germline V gene, CDR1 is LGHNA and CDR2 is YSLEER. V gave up 0 bases and J gave up 4 bases, with 15 bases separating them. CDR3 sequence: CASSQELGPGAYGYTF. CDR3 nucleotides: TGCGCCAGCAGCCAAGAATTGGGTCCTGGGGCCTATGGCTACACCTTC.

V and J are TRBV6-5 and TRBJ1-1, with 7 positions matching TRBD1. The length of the CDR3 is 14 residues. Germline V gives CDR1 MNHEY, CDR2 SVGAGI. The V segment lost 8 bases and the J segment 5 bases; nucleotides outside the gene matches: 11. The CDR3 DNA reads TGTGCCAGCGACTTACAACAGGGGAGGACTGAAGCTTTCTTT. Translated, it gives CASDLQQGRTEAFF.

The chain links TRBV24-1 to TRBJ2-1; possible D gene TRBD2, 6 bases. There are 14 residues in the CDR3. Looked up from germline, CDR1 is KGHDR and CDR2 is SFDVKD. Deletions cut 5 bases from V and 8 bases from J, with 15 bases between. CDR3 nucleotides: TGTGCCACCAGTGCCCCCGGGGGAGCGGATGAGCAGTTCTTC. This gives the protein CATSAPGGADEQFF.

This clone was seen more than once but under ten times. This chain uses TRBV6-5 with TRBJ1-3; maybe TRBD1 (6 bases). The ends were cut back, 6 bases at V and 2 bases at J, with 14 bases in the middle. The CDR3 extends over 15 amino acids. CDR1 and CDR2 from the germline V gene are MNHEY and SVGAGI. The CDR3: CASRTGTVPGNTIYF. CDR3 DNA: TGTGCCAGCAGGACAGGAACTGTGCCTGGAAACACCATATATTTT.

The genes are TRBV7-2 and TRBJ2-7; TRBD1 aligns across 9 bases. V dropped 3 bases and J dropped 2; count of bases not matched to a gene: 8. The CDR3 has 16 amino acids. The germline V gene encodes CDR1 SGHTA and CDR2 FQGNSA. The CDR3 reads CASSFPRQGGTYEQYF. The CDR3 DNA reads TGTGCCAGCAGCTTCCCGCGACAGGGGGGAACCTACGAGCAGTACTTC.

This clone has only one observation. The CDR3 protein is CASSSAGTGGYEQYF. CDR3 sequence (DNA): TGTGCCAGCAGTTCCGCTGGGACAGGGGGCTACGAGCAGTACTTC. The genes are TRBV6-2 or TRBV6-3 and TRBJ2-7; 11 nucleotides line up with TRBD1. Per germline, CDR1 MNHEY and CDR2 SVGEGT. Trimming removed 4 bases from V and 3 bases from J; junction bases left unmatched: 5. The CDR3 spans 15 residues.

The V call is TRBV2, the J call TRBJ2-1, with D possibly TRBD2 on 6 matching bases. The CDR3 is 14 residues long. Germline V gives CDR1 SNHLY, CDR2 FYNNEI. Trimming removed 7 bases from V and 7 bases from J, with 17 bases in between. The CDR3 reads CASKSDHSGNEQFF. The CDR3 DNA reads as TGTGCCAGCAAATCGGACCATAGCGGAAATGAGCAGTTCTTC.

This chain joins TRBV6-2 or TRBV6-3 and TRBJ2-7, with 7 bases aligning to TRBD2. The V segment lost 6 bases and the J segment 9 bases; nucleotides outside the gene matches: 2. Per germline, CDR1 MNHEY and CDR2 SVGEGT. The CDR3 has 10 residues. The CDR3 reads CASSGTTQYF. CDR3 nucleotides: TGTGCCAGCAGCGGGACTACGCAGTACTTC.

The V and J genes are TRBV12-5 and TRBJ2-1, with TRBD2 identical over 11 bases. The V gene end was trimmed by 6 bases and the J gene end by 0 bases; junction bases not matched to a gene: 7. CDR3 size: 17 residues. Germline loops: CDR1 LGHNT, CDR2 FRNRAP. CDR3 region: CASGKTSGANSYNEQFF. CDR3 nucleotides: TGTGCTAGTGGCAAGACTAGCGGGGCTAACTCCTACAATGAGCAGTTCTTC.

As DNA, the CDR3 is TGTGCCGTACAGGGGCCCGCAGGTGGAAACACCATATATTTT. Encoded protein: CAVQGPAGGNTIYF. The V call is TRBV10-3, the J call TRBJ1-3, with 7 bases fitting TRBD1. After removal of 11 bases from V and 3 bases from J, the junction contained 10 bases not matched to a gene. The CDR3 loop spans 14 amino acids. Per the germline V gene, CDR1 is ENHRY and CDR2 is SYGVKD.

This chain links TRBV5-1 with TRBJ1-2, with D possibly matching TRBD1 (6 bases). This CDR3 comprises 15 residues. The V gene lost 1 base and the J gene lost 0 bases, with 10 bases spanning the gap. Per the germline V gene, CDR1 is SGHRS and CDR2 is YFSETQ. The CDR3 reads CASSLTTGSNYGYTF. The CDR3 coding sequence is TGCGCCAGCAGCTTGACTACAGGGTCTAACTATGGCTACACCTTC.

This clone was counted only a few times. The V and J genes are TRBV10-3 and TRBJ2-7; D call uncertain. V lost 4 bases to trimming and J lost 1 base, with 8 bases between them. This CDR3 region has 13 residues. Germline V gene data show CDR1 as ENHRY and CDR2 as SYGVKD. The chain's CDR3 is CAISADTSYEQYF. The CDR3 DNA reads TGTGCCATCAGTGCCGACACTTCCTACGAGCAGTACTTC.

This sequence joins TRBV6-6 and TRBJ2-7, with D tentatively TRBD1 (6 bases). Germline V gene data show CDR1 as MNHNY and CDR2 as SVGAGI (reference sequence). V lost 0 bases to trimming and J lost 1 base, with 13 bases between them. The CDR3 covers 16 residues. CDR3 in amino acids: CASSYSDYRDSYEQYF. In DNA, the CDR3 is TGTGCCAGCAGTTACTCGGATTACAGGGATTCCTACGAGCAGTACTTC.

V and J are TRBV6-1 and TRBJ2-4, with D maybe TRBD1 (5 bases). CDR3 length: 14 residues. The ends were cut back, 1 base at V and 6 bases at J, with 10 bases in the middle. From germline, CDR1 is MNHNS and CDR2 SASEGT. In DNA form, the CDR3 reads TGTGCCAGCAGTGAAGGGACACAAATAAACATTCAGTACTTC. It specifies CASSEGTQINIQYF.

This chain uses TRBV7-2 with TRBJ1-1, with no clear D. The CDR3 consists of 14 residues. V was clipped by 2 bases and J by 4 bases, with 11 bases between them. The germline CDR1 and CDR2 sequences are SGHTA and FQGNSA. In nucleotides, the CDR3 is TGTGCCAGCAGCTTATTAGGGCAAGGCACTGAAGCTTTCTTT. Residues: CASSLLGQGTEAFF.

The genes are TRBV10-3 and TRBJ2-5; D uncertain. The CDR3 runs to 13 residues. The V and J ends lost 4 bases and 7 bases respectively, with 13 bases between them. Germline values: CDR1 ENHRY, CDR2 SYGVKD. The CDR3 bases are TGTGCCATCAGTGGGTCGATGATGGCGACCCAGTACTTC. Its protein is CAISGSMMATQYF.

This chain connects TRBV5-4 to TRBJ2-3; either TRBD1 or TRBD2 may fit D (5 bases each). In germline, CDR1 is SGHNT, CDR2 YYREEE (reference sequence). The V gene lost 1 base and the J gene lost 5 bases, with 14 bases spanning the gap. CDR3 size: 15 residues. CDR3 amino acids: CASSLSLEGQDTQYF. CDR3 bases: TGTGCCAGCAGCTTGAGTCTAGAGGGGCAAGATACGCAGTATTTT.

This chain links TRBV29-1 with TRBJ1-3; perhaps TRBD1 as D (6 bases). The V end lost 4 bases, the J end lost 3 bases, and 13 bases lay between the germline ends. This CDR3 is built from 14 residues. Germline loops: CDR1 SQVTM, CDR2 ANQGSEA. The CDR3 here is CSVGGGAGGNTIYF. DNA of the CDR3: TGCAGCGTTGGCGGGGGGGCCGGTGGAAACACCATATATTTT.

The chain uses TRBV14 and TRBJ2-7; no reliable D call. Germline V lookup: CDR1 SGHDN, CDR2 FVKESK. CDR3 length: 14 amino acids. The germline V and J ends were trimmed by 4 bases and 6 bases, with 16 bases remaining between them. In nucleotides, the CDR3 is TGTGCCAGCAGCCCTTACCCTATCCCCCTCGAGCAGTACTTC. Its translation is CASSPYPIPLEQYF.

The V call is TRBV6-2 or TRBV6-3, the J call TRBJ2-1, with D possibly TRBD2 on 5 matching bases. V lost 2 bases and J lost 11, with 13 bases in between. The CDR3 has 13 residues. Per germline, CDR1 MNHEY and CDR2 SVGEGT. The CDR3 here is CASSYPEGSKQFF. CDR3 sequence (DNA): TGTGCCAGCAGTTACCCCGAGGGCTCAAAGCAGTTCTTC.

This chain connects TRBV11-1 to TRBJ2-1; possible D gene TRBD2, 6 bases. The V end was cut by 2 bases, the J end by 8 bases, with 13 bases between. CDR1 and CDR2 (germline): SGHAT, FQDESV (reference sequence). The CDR3 consists of 14 residues. The CDR3 DNA reads as TGTGCCAGCAGCTTAAGCCCCCCTAGCGATGAGCAGTTCTTC. It encodes CASSLSPPSDEQFF.

CDR3 sequence: CASTPTGADTQYF. The CDR3 bases are TGTGCCAGTACCCCGACGGGGGCGGATACGCAGTATTTT. This rearrangement joins TRBV19 to TRBJ2-3; D possibly matches TRBD1 or TRBD2 (6 bases each). Germline V gives CDR1 LNHDA, CDR2 SQIVND (reference sequence). The CDR3 length is 13 residues. V was shortened by 7 bases and J by 6 bases, with 14 bases between the two germline ends.

The chain links TRBV30 to TRBJ1-1; D unresolved. V lost 4 bases to trimming and J lost 10 bases, with 16 bases between them. This CDR3 is built from 12 residues. The germline gives CDR1 GTSNPN, CDR2 SVGIG (reference sequence). The CDR3, as DNA: TGTGCCTGGACTCTTTCATCCCGGGGAGCTTTCTTT. This translates into CAWTLSSRGAFF.